The 9 T cell receptor beta chains presented below share a single source sample, sequenced in a study of molecular identifiers for immune sequencing clone quantification. Via MiXCR, TCRdb re-called the PCR reads, giving one row per CDR3 protein. The sample gives fewer than 350,000 distinct CDR3 sequences, about 23% of which show up once; 0.7% to 0.95% is in the top ten. The sample was naive CD8+ T cells from blood, with Jurkat cell RNA spiked in. Subset indicated: FACS-sorted CD8+CD4-CCR7+CD45RA+ naive T cells. The receptors shown here come from a human donor in good health. Some libraries in this study had Jurkat cell RNA spiked in.

This clonotype appeared a single time. It may be a read error: a sequence one base away is much more abundant. Without the conserved terminal phenylalanine or tryptophan, this CDR3 likely stems from a read error. The chain carries TRBV25-1 and TRBJ2-1; D may correspond to TRBD1 or TRBD2 (5 bases each). Germline-derived CDR1 and CDR2 are MGHDK and SYGVNS. V was trimmed by 5 bases and J by 8 bases, leaving 16 bases between them. This CDR3 has 14 residues. The CDR3 here is CASSSWGSWDEQFL. CDR3 bases: TGTGCCAGCAGTTCATGGGGGAGTTGGGATGAGCAGTTCCTC.

This clonotype was picked up many times. DNA for the CDR3: TGTGCCAGCAGCCCTGGCGGCTTCTACGAGCAGTACTTC. Amino acid sequence: CASSPGGFYEQYF. J is TRBJ2-7 and V is TRBV9; D remains unclear. From germline, CDR1 is SGDLS and CDR2 YYNGEE. V lost 4 bases to trimming and J lost 3 bases, with 11 bases between them. This CDR3 region has 13 residues. The full variable domain, rest sourced from reference TRBV9 and TRBJ2-7, is DSGVTQTPKHLITATGQRVTLRCSPRSGDLSVYWYQQSLDQGLQFLIQYYNGEERAKGNILERFSAQQFPDLHSELNLSSLELGDSALYFCASSPGGFYEQYFGPGTRLTVT.

This clonotype has a handful of counts. The junction differs from germline at one of its ends, possibly a read error. The J gene is TRBJ2-7, the V gene TRBV12-3 or TRBV12-4; D might be TRBD1 (6 bases). This CDR3 spans 13 amino acids. The CDR3 nucleotides are TGTGCCAGCAGTCTTGGACAGACATACGAGCGGTACTTC. Translated, it gives CASSLGQTYERYF.

This clonotype was observed many times. This chain connects TRBV29-1 to TRBJ2-7; 14 bases fit TRBD2. Germline lookup yields CDR1 SQVTM and CDR2 ANQGSEA. This CDR3 region has 15 residues. V lost 4 bases, J lost 6 bases, and 8 bases stayed unmatched. The CDR3 loop reads CSVGHRGLAGVEQYF. CDR3 bases: TGCAGCGTTGGACACCGGGGACTAGCGGGGGTCGAGCAGTACTTC.

Details on this clonotype: Being one base from a much bigger clone, this may be a read error. V and J are TRBV6-6 and TRBJ2-1; 7 bases map to TRBD2. This CDR3 comprises 14 residues. The V segment lost 6 bases and the J segment 9 bases; nucleotides outside the gene matches: 11. CDR1 is MNHNY, CDR2 SVGAGI, per germline (reference sequence). As DNA, the CDR3 is TGTGCCAGCAGCCCCACTAGCGTCGTGGGTGAGCAGTTCTTC. It codes for CASSPTSVVGEQFF.

Points on this clonotype: A much larger clone differs by one base, so this may be a read error. This sequence joins TRBV5-6 and TRBJ1-1, with D unclear. Germline V lookup: CDR1 SGHDT, CDR2 YYEEEE. The CDR3 length is 14 residues. Deletions cut 4 bases from V and 1 base from J, with 11 bases between. CDR3 nucleotide sequence: TGTGCCAGCAGCGCCGGACTACCGAACACTGAAGCTTTCTTT. Its translation: CASSAGLPNTEAFF. Drawing the rest from reference TRBV5-6 and TRBJ1-1, the complete variable domain is DAGVTQSPTHLIKTRGQQVTLRCSPKSGHDTVSWYQQALGQGPQFIFQYYEEEERQRGNFPDRFSGHQFPNYSSELNVNALLLGDSALYLCASSAGLPNTEAFFGQGTRLTVV.

This clonotype was counted at least ten times. The V call is TRBV6-5, the J call TRBJ1-1; D ambiguous. The CDR3 runs 14 residues. Trimming took 6 bases from V and 5 from J, leaving 16 bases between them. Germline V gene sequence: CDR1 MNHEY, CDR2 SVGAGI. CDR3 sequence (DNA): TGTGCCAGCAGCCAATATAAAAGTGCGACTGAAGCTTTCTTT. This translates into CASSQYKSATEAFF.

This clonotype was counted between two and nine times. The rearrangement uses TRBV14 and TRBJ2-7; 9 positions match TRBD1. This CDR3 has 15 residues. The V gene's germline CDR1 is SGHDN and CDR2 FVKESK. J lost 3 bases, V lost 3 bases, and 6 bases had no gene match. CDR3 coding DNA: TGTGCCAGCAGCCACTCCGGGACAGGGTACTACGAGCAGTACTTC. Protein: CASSHSGTGYYEQYF.

This clonotype was seen ten or more times. The rearrangement links TRBV19 to TRBJ1-5; 8 bases match TRBD1. Trimming took 3 bases from V and 1 from J; bases not matched to a gene: 5. This CDR3 region has 16 residues. Germline CDR1 LNHDA, CDR2 SQIVND (reference sequence). The CDR3, as DNA: TGTGCCAGTAGTATCTCAGGGGGCAGGAGCAATCAGCCCCAGCATTTT. This translates into CASSISGGRSNQPQHF.